This TCR beta chain was recovered during a study of monozygotic twins with inflammatory bowel disease. CDR1 and CDR2 from the germline V gene are MGHDK and SYGVNS. The CDR3 is 16 amino acids. One entry per CDR3 protein, without DNA, is what TCRdb gives after re-calling the 5' RACE reads. The sample totals about 85,000 distinct CDR3 sequences. The TCR comes from a human donor with ulcerative colitis or Crohn's disease, or a healthy co-twin of an affected twin (not recorded which). The chain couples TRBV25-1 to TRBJ2-3; absent DNA, TCRdb's TRBD2 call cannot be checked. The sequencing input was blood. CDR3 in amino acids: CASSELGVGNTDTQYF. Together with reference TRBV25-1 and TRBJ2-3, the CDR3 gives the full variable domain: EADIYQTPRYLVIGTGKKITLECSQTMGHDKMYWYQQDPGMELHLIHYSYGVNSTEKGDLSSESTVSRIRTEHFPLTLESARPSHTSQYLCASSELGVGNTDTQYFGPGTRLTVL.